This T cell receptor beta chain originates from a study of T cells after yellow fever vaccination. Study results and caveats: At under 97% for CD4 and approximately 88% for CD8, most primary-vaccination clones showed up again after the booster.

Each CDR3 protein gets one entry after TCRdb re-called the 5' RACE reads with MiXCR. This sample carries about 210,000 distinct CDR3 sequences, approximately 3.2% of them seen once, and the ten largest clones take 3.2%. This clonotype occurred many times. Its antigen is unidentified. The TCR sequence derives from a man aged 18 to 35 who received the YFV17D yellow fever vaccine. Source: CD4+ T cells sorted from PBMCs, taken 10 days after the yellow fever booster vaccination.

The CDR3, as DNA: TGCGCCAGCAGGCCGGACAGTTCGAACACCGGGGAGCTGTTTTTT. This encodes CASRPDSSNTGELFF. The chain employs TRBV4-3 and TRBJ2-2, with D possibly matching TRBD1 (6 bases). CDR3 size: 15 residues. Germline lookup yields CDR1 LGHNA and CDR2 YSLEER. V was clipped by 6 bases and J by 0 bases, with 11 bases between them.